The 6 T cell receptor beta chains given below trace back to one sample, sequenced in a study of blood T cells in healthy people across ages. It was with a sample-barcoded 5' primer and a J-beta primer mix that a second PCR of roughly 7 to 12 cycles was run. TCRdb recomputed calls from the 5' RACE reads with MiXCR, one row per CDR3 protein. The sample has about 930,000 distinct CDR3 sequences; almost 30% are singletons. These sequences were also reported in another study, on T cells of mothers and their children.

The specimen was blood. All receptors come from a woman aged 40 to 50 in good health.

This clonotype was seen a few times. This chain links TRBV27 with TRBJ1-1, with TRBD1 identical over 8 bases. The germline gives CDR1 MNHEY, CDR2 SMNVEV (reference sequence). The CDR3 has 14 residues. V gave up 6 bases and J gave up 5 bases; unmatched junction bases: 8. The CDR3 is CASSPATGVTEAFF. The CDR3 DNA is TGTGCCAGCAGCCCCGCGACAGGGGTTACTGAAGCTTTCTTT.

There are many counts of this clonotype. CDR3 DNA sequence: TGTGCCAGCAGCTTAGCCCACAGTAAAGAGACCCAGTACTTC. Translating gives CASSLAHSKETQYF. The chain combines TRBV7-8 with TRBJ2-5; unclear D gene. The CDR3 sequence is 14 residues long. The germline V and J ends were trimmed by 0 bases and 3 bases, with 8 bases remaining between them. Looked up from germline, CDR1 is SGHVS and CDR2 is FQNEAQ.

This clonotype was observed many times. The chain links TRBV7-2 to TRBJ2-1, with D tentatively TRBD2 (7 bases). Germline-derived CDR1 and CDR2 are SGHTA and FQGNSA. Trimming pared 6 bases from V and 7 bases from J, leaving 16 bases between. The CDR3 has 14 residues. CDR3 region: CASREMGGANEQFF. The CDR3 coding sequence is TGTGCCAGCAGGGAAATGGGGGGGGCGAATGAGCAGTTCTTC.

This clonotype was observed many times. The chain recombines TRBV20-1 with TRBJ2-7; 11 bases line up with TRBD2. The CDR3 has 14 residues. The germline CDR1 and CDR2 sequences are DFQATT and SNEGSKA (reference sequence). Trimming cost V 2 bases and J 3 bases; bases outside gene matches: 3. The CDR3: CSARPGLADYEQYF. The CDR3 DNA follows: TGCAGTGCTAGACCGGGACTAGCGGACTACGAGCAGTACTTC.

This chain uses TRBV18 with TRBJ1-1, with D possibly being TRBD1 (6 bases). The CDR3 has 15 amino acids. V was trimmed by 1 base and J by 1 base, leaving 10 bases between them. Germline V gene lookup returns CDR1 KGHSH and CDR2 LQKENI. This chain's CDR3 is CASSPRGGPNTEAFF. CDR3 DNA: TGTGCCAGCTCACCACGGGGGGGGCCGAACACTGAAGCTTTCTTT.

V is TRBV4-3 and J is TRBJ1-5, with D perhaps matching TRBD1 (5 bases). The CDR3 spans 18 residues. The germline V gene encodes CDR1 LGHNA and CDR2 YSLEER. V gave up 4 bases and J gave up 6 bases, with 25 bases separating them. In DNA form, the CDR3 reads TGCGCCAGCAGCCGAGAAATTTACCTGGACATCTCGAGTCAGCCCCAGCATTTT. Protein product: CASSREIYLDISSQPQHF.